This T cell receptor beta chain was identified in a study of blood T cell repertoires in COVID-19. Only in-frame clones appear in the TCRdb table, and some are missing; sequencing was by immunoSEQ multiplex PCR. The sample consists of 400,000 to 450,000 clones, 75% to 90% of them appearing once. V lost 5 bases and J lost 4; bases outside the gene matches: 3. CDR3 size: 14 residues. Germline V gene lookup returns CDR1 SQVTM and CDR2 ANQGSEA. Those enrolled, adults aged roughly 18 to 100 years, came from about 24 US areas. For recovered donors of Cohort 3, there were two negative PCRs, clearance, or symptom resolution.

Sequencing was performed on PBMCs or T cells enriched from blood (not recorded which). The sequence was collected from a man aged 25 to 45 who had recovered from COVID-19. This chain joins TRBV29-1 and TRBJ2-5; the match to TRBD2 covers 14 bases. The CDR3 protein is CSVPGTSGRETQYF. The CDR3 region has the DNA TGCAGCGTTCCCGGGACTAGCGGGAGAGAGACCCAGTACTTC.